These 30 T cell receptor beta chains were all obtained from the same sample, sequenced in a study of T-cell reconstitution after alpha-beta-depleted transplantation in children. Study conclusions and caveats: T-cell numbers and diversity one year post-transplant derived largely from freshly generated T cells.

This sample's TCRbeta library carried unique molecular identifier barcodes. TCRdb re-called the PCR reads with MiXCR, one entry per CDR3 protein. The sample comprises 250,000 to 300,000 distinct CDR3 sequences, almost 8% of which are singletons, and approximately 9.6% rests with the top ten. Their antigen targets remain unknown. The specimen comprised peripheral blood, sampled 360 days after TCRalphabeta/CD19-depleted stem cell transplant. The origin of the receptors is a female patient younger than 10 who had a stem cell transplant for Fanconi anemia, so the T cells may come from the graft donor.

This clonotype was found many times. The CDR3 spells CATGGRARQQPQHF. As DNA, the CDR3 is TGTGCCACCGGCGGCAGGGCACGACAGCAGCCCCAGCATTTT. The chain recombines TRBV24-1 with TRBJ1-5; perhaps TRBD1 as D (5 bases). Trimming left V 9 bases short and J 7 bases short, with 18 bases between. Germline V gene lookup returns CDR1 KGHDR and CDR2 SFDVKD. CDR3 length equals 14 residues.

This clonotype was seen many times. The chain has TRBV13 and TRBJ1-3; no clear D gene. The CDR3 spans 12 residues. CDR1 PRHDT and CDR2 FYEKMQ come from the germline V gene (reference sequence). The V end lost 5 bases, the J end lost 5 bases, and 7 bases lay between the germline ends. The CDR3 nucleotides are TGTGCCAGCAGCACTCTTAGAAACACCATATATTTT. This translates into CASSTLRNTIYF.

This chain links TRBV6-5 with TRBJ2-7; D not certain. Looked up from germline, CDR1 is MNHEY and CDR2 is SVGAGI. CDR3 length: 14 amino acids. V gave up 2 bases and J gave up 3 bases, with 11 bases separating them. CDR3: CASSYRQESYEQYF. CDR3 bases: TGTGCCAGCAGTTACCGGCAAGAGAGCTACGAGCAGTACTTC.

This chain uses TRBV24-1 with TRBJ2-1; 10 bases agree with TRBD2. CDR3 length: 17 amino acids. CDR1 KGHDR and CDR2 SFDVKD come from the germline V gene. Trimming removed 1 base from V and 5 bases from J; junction bases left unmatched: 7. CDR3 DNA: TGTGCCACCAGTGATTTATCGTTAGCGGGGGGCCACAATGAGCAGTTCTTC. As protein: CATSDLSLAGGHNEQFF.

This clonotype has a count of ten or more. The V and J genes are TRBV7-3 and TRBJ2-2, with D possibly TRBD1 on 5 matching bases. Germline values: CDR1 SGHTA, CDR2 FQGTGA. V lost 5 bases, J lost 8 bases, and 9 bases lay in between. CDR3 length: 12 amino acids. For the CDR3, the DNA is TGTGCCAGCAGCCAAGGGGTAGGGGAGCTGTTTTTT. Protein: CASSQGVGELFF. Full variable domain (rest looked up from reference TRBV7-3 and TRBJ2-2): GAGVSQTPSNKVTEKGKYVELRCDPISGHTALYWYRQSLGQGPEFLIYFQGTGAADDSGLPNDRFFAVRPEGSVSTLKIQRTERGDSAVYLCASSQGVGELFFGEGSRLTVL.

This clonotype was seen more than once but under ten times. V gene TRBV20-1 combines with J gene TRBJ1-5; TRBD1 might be the D (5 bases). The CDR3 loop spans 17 amino acids. With 0 bases removed from V and 3 bases from J, the gap between germline ends came to 18 bases. Germline V gives CDR1 DFQATT, CDR2 SNEGSKA (reference sequence). This CDR3 reads CSAREPTPGLVNQPQHF. The CDR3 coding sequence is TGCAGTGCTAGAGAACCGACCCCGGGGCTAGTCAATCAGCCCCAGCATTTT.

This clonotype was detected ten times or more. CDR3: CASSSPGQQLYGYTF. CDR3 coding DNA: TGTGCCAGCAGCTCCCCGGGACAGCAGTTGTATGGCTACACCTTC. V is TRBV7-9 and J is TRBJ1-2; TRBD1 aligns across 7 bases. CDR3 length: 15 amino acids. V lost 4 bases to trimming and J lost 5 bases; unmatched junction nucleotides: 10. Germline-derived CDR1 and CDR2 are SEHNR and FQNEAQ (reference sequence).

This clonotype has ten or more counts. The chain links TRBV12-3 or TRBV12-4 to TRBJ1-2; D is ambiguous. The CDR3 has 12 amino acids. The V and J ends lost 5 bases and 4 bases respectively, with 8 bases between them. CDR3: CASSIDSYGYTF. The CDR3 DNA follows: TGTGCCAGCAGTATCGACTCCTATGGCTACACCTTC.

This clonotype occurred a few times. This chain links TRBV6-2 or TRBV6-3 with TRBJ2-3; D possibly corresponds to TRBD2 (5 bases). Trimming shortened V by 0 bases and J by 0 bases, and 16 bases separated the two germline ends. The germline V gene encodes CDR1 MNHEY and CDR2 SVGEGT. The CDR3 contains 18 residues. CDR3 sequence (DNA): TGTGCCAGCAGTTACTCGATTAATAGCGATGTGAGCACAGATACGCAGTATTTT. Translating gives CASSYSINSDVSTDTQYF.

This clonotype appeared a few times. The chain links TRBV2 to TRBJ1-1, with 7 bases that match TRBD1. From germline, CDR1 is SNHLY and CDR2 FYNNEI. Trimming at V came to 7 bases and at J to 5 bases, leaving 7 bases not matched to a gene. This CDR3 region has 13 residues. The CDR3, as DNA: TGTGCCAGCAAGTCACAGGGGAGAACTGAAGCTTTCTTT. This sequence encodes CASKSQGRTEAFF.

This clonotype was counted at least ten times. The chain is built from TRBV2 and TRBJ1-5; 8 nucleotides agree with TRBD1. Germline V gives CDR1 SNHLY, CDR2 FYNNEI. Germline trimming cut 10 bases from V and 4 bases from J; bases unmatched to any gene: 6. The CDR3 loop spans 13 amino acids. The CDR3 protein is CATCRGLNQPQHF. CDR3 DNA: TGTGCCACCTGCAGGGGGCTTAATCAGCCCCAGCATTTT.

This clonotype was observed many times. The chain combines TRBV29-1 with TRBJ2-7; 9 bases are shared with TRBD1. Trimming at V came to 5 bases and at J to 2 bases, leaving 13 bases not matched to a gene. Germline CDR1 SQVTM, CDR2 ANQGSEA. The CDR3 covers 16 residues. The CDR3 nucleotides are TGCAGCGTTCCCGGGACCGGGACAGGGTGGGCCTACGAGCAGTACTTC. Its translation: CSVPGTGTGWAYEQYF.

There are many counts of this clonotype. The rearrangement joins TRBV5-1 to TRBJ2-7, with a weak D call TRBD1 (6 bases). V lost 4 bases, J lost 2 bases, and 13 bases lay in between. This CDR3 region has 14 residues. Per the germline V gene, CDR1 is SGHRS and CDR2 is YFSETQ. Written as DNA, the CDR3 is TGCGCCAGCAGCCCAACAGGGTACACCTACGAGCAGTACTTC. It translates to CASSPTGYTYEQYF.

In its sample, this clonotype was seen a few times. This chain connects TRBV12-3 or TRBV12-4 to TRBJ2-1, with D tentatively TRBD2 (7 bases). Deletions cut 11 bases from V and 8 bases from J, with 34 bases between. This CDR3 is 18 amino acids long. The CDR3 bases are TGTGCCTTCAGTTTAGTGATTCGGGGGGCTAAAGGTCATGATGAGCAGTTCTTC. Protein: CAFSLVIRGAKGHDEQFF.

The rearrangement joins TRBV2 to TRBJ2-7; D is ambiguous. V gave up 5 bases and J gave up 3 bases, with 11 bases separating them. Germline V gives CDR1 SNHLY, CDR2 FYNNEI. The CDR3 extends over 13 amino acids. Here the CDR3 reads CASSPERDYEQYV. The CDR3 DNA reads TGTGCCAGCAGTCCTGAGCGAGACTACGAGCAGTACGTC.

The chain employs TRBV5-1 and TRBJ1-4; 10 nucleotides line up with TRBD1. V shed 2 bases, J shed 5 bases, and the junction held 3 bases outside the gene matches. Germline CDR1 SGHRS, CDR2 YFSETQ. The CDR3 spans 15 residues. The CDR3 spells CASSFGTGENEKLFF. The CDR3 DNA follows: TGCGCCAGCAGCTTTGGGACAGGGGAAAATGAAAAACTGTTTTTT.

The chain is built from TRBV6-5 and TRBJ1-1; TRBD1 matches at 7 bases. CDR1 MNHEY and CDR2 SVGAGI come from the germline V gene. The CDR3 runs 18 residues. V was clipped by 2 bases and J by 4 bases; unmatched bases: 16. Here the CDR3 reads CASSYHRTGKGPGTEAFF. CDR3 in DNA: TGTGCCAGCAGTTACCACAGGACAGGAAAAGGGCCAGGCACTGAAGCTTTCTTT.

The gene calls are TRBV28 and TRBJ1-5, with D perhaps matching TRBD1 (6 bases). The CDR3 has 15 residues. The germline V gene encodes CDR1 MDHEN and CDR2 SYDVKM. The ends were cut back, 5 bases at V and 4 bases at J, with 15 bases in the middle. The CDR3, as DNA: TGTGCCAGCAGTCGTACAGGGAGTGGGAATCAGCCCCAGCATTTT. It translates to CASSRTGSGNQPQHF.

With respect to this clonotype: A read error may account for a junction end that differs from germline. J is TRBJ1-5 and V is TRBV5-1; the match to TRBD1 covers 8 bases. This CDR3 has 18 residues. Germline V gives CDR1 SGHRS, CDR2 YFSETQ. The CDR3 sequence is CASSPGQGGQYSNQPRHF. The CDR3 bases are TGCGCCAGCAGCCCAGGACAGGGAGGTCAATATAGCAATCAGCCCCGGCATTTT.

Only a few counts were recorded for this clonotype. The V call is TRBV20-1, the J call TRBJ2-1, with 10 nucleotides matching TRBD2. V lost 4 bases to trimming and J lost 0 bases; unmatched junction nucleotides: 12. Germline CDR1 DFQATT, CDR2 SNEGSKA (reference sequence). The CDR3 runs 18 residues. The CDR3 is CSAISLAGARTSYNEQFF. The CDR3, as DNA: TGCAGTGCTATTAGTCTAGCGGGAGCCCGTACCTCCTACAATGAGCAGTTCTTC.

The rearrangement joins TRBV28 to TRBJ2-2, with a weak D call TRBD2 (5 bases). This CDR3 region has 14 residues. The V end lost 7 bases, the J end lost 5 bases, and 14 bases lay between the germline ends. Germline lookup yields CDR1 MDHEN and CDR2 SYDVKM. The CDR3 spells CASILGRRTGELFF. Here the CDR3 DNA reads TGTGCCAGCATCCTAGGCCGGAGGACCGGGGAGCTGTTTTTT. The variable domain in full, completed from reference TRBV28 and TRBJ2-2, reads DVKVTQSSRYLVKRTGEKVFLECVQDMDHENMFWYRQDPGLGLRLIYFSYDVKMKEKGDIPEGYSVSREKKERFSLILESASTNQTSMYLCASILGRRTGELFFGEGSRLTVL.

This clonotype has a count of ten or more. The chain is built from TRBV5-1 and TRBJ2-1, with 14 nucleotides matching TRBD2. Trimming removed 2 bases from V and 9 bases from J; junction bases left unmatched: 4. The CDR3 covers 15 residues. Germline values: CDR1 SGHRS, CDR2 YFSETQ. The DNA for the CDR3 is TGCGCCAGCAGCTTCGCGACTAGCGGGGGGGTTGAGCAGTTCTTC. Its protein is CASSFATSGGVEQFF.

At least ten counts were recorded for this clonotype. The rearrangement joins TRBV28 to TRBJ1-6; a weak D match, TRBD1 (6 bases). This CDR3 spans 18 amino acids. V was cut by 5 bases and J by 8 bases, with 25 bases left in between. Looked up from germline, CDR1 is MDHEN and CDR2 is SYDVKM. This CDR3 reads CASSPTIPGRGLYSPLHF. In DNA, the CDR3 is TGTGCCAGCAGTCCAACTATTCCAGGGAGGGGGTTGTATTCACCCCTCCACTTT.

This clonotype was counted many times. The chain joins TRBV7-2 to TRBJ2-7; 7 positions match TRBD2. The CDR3 is 14 residues long. V shed 2 bases, J shed 3 bases, and the junction held 4 bases outside the gene matches. Germline loops: CDR1 SGHTA, CDR2 FQGNSA. CDR3 protein: CASSLRRDYYEQYF. CDR3 nucleotides: TGTGCCAGCAGCTTACGGCGGGACTACTACGAGCAGTACTTC. Combining the CDR3 with reference TRBV7-2 and TRBJ2-7 gives the whole variable domain GAGVSQSPSNKVTEKGKDVELRCDPISGHTALYWYRQSLGQGLEFLIYFQGNSAPDKSGLPSDRFSAERTGGSVSTLTIQRTQQEDSAVYLCASSLRRDYYEQYFGPGTRLTVT.

This clonotype was seen repeatedly, ten times or more. The chain's CDR3 is CASSPNRDEQYF. The CDR3 DNA sequence: TGTGCCAGCAGCCCAAACAGGGATGAGCAGTACTTC. J is TRBJ2-7 and V is TRBV7-9; D perhaps matches TRBD1 (6 bases). Deletions cut 5 bases from V and 7 bases from J, with 12 bases between. The CDR3 sequence is 12 residues long. Germline V gene data show CDR1 as SEHNR and CDR2 as FQNEAQ (reference sequence).

This clonotype was seen only a few times. The V and J genes are TRBV21-1 and TRBJ2-7; the table's D call TRBD1 went unverified against the DNA. TRBV21-1 is termed a pseudogene. CDR3 length equals 14 residues. The chain's CDR3 is CASSNSQGAEEQYF. In nucleotides, the CDR3 is TGTGCCAGCAGCAATTCACAGGGGGCAGAAGAGCAGTACTTC.

This clonotype was observed at least ten times. The chain carries TRBV5-1 and TRBJ2-2; tentative D call: TRBD1 (6 bases). CDR3 length: 14 residues. V was trimmed by 4 bases and J by 4 bases, leaving 11 bases between them. CDR1 and CDR2 from the germline V gene are SGHRS and YFSETQ. The CDR3 protein is CASSTEQGTGELFF. DNA for the CDR3: TGCGCCAGCAGCACAGAACAGGGCACCGGGGAGCTGTTTTTT.

This clonotype showed up just a few times. This chain uses TRBV4-3 with TRBJ1-5, with no clear D. Germline CDR1 reads LGHNA; CDR2 reads YSLEER. V lost 0 bases, J lost 0 bases, and 6 bases lay in between. CDR3 length: 15 amino acids. The CDR3 nucleotides are TGCGCCAGCAGCCAAGATAAGCATAGCAATCAGCCCCAGCATTTT. Encoded protein: CASSQDKHSNQPQHF.

The chain links TRBV7-8 to TRBJ2-3; D possibly corresponds to TRBD2 (6 bases). This CDR3 spans 15 amino acids. V lost 5 bases to trimming and J lost 0 bases, with 12 bases between them. Germline V gene lookup returns CDR1 SGHVS and CDR2 FQNEAQ. The DNA for the CDR3 is TGTGCCAGCAGCGGTCGGGCGGGGAGCACAGATACGCAGTATTTT. As protein: CASSGRAGSTDTQYF.

This chain joins TRBV18 and TRBJ2-2; maybe TRBD1 (5 bases). Germline V lookup: CDR1 KGHSH, CDR2 LQKENI. The ends were cut back, 1 base at V and 11 bases at J, with 5 bases in the middle. The length of the CDR3 is 11 residues. The CDR3 here is CASSPRTELFF. The CDR3 bases are TGTGCCAGCTCACCACGGACAGAGCTGTTTTTT.